These T cell receptor beta chains were read from a single sample in a study of blood T cell repertoires in COVID-19. Using immunoSEQ multiplex PCR, the repertoire was profiled, and TCRdb retains in-frame clones only, with some absent. The sample has fewer than 200,000 clones; over 75% are singletons. Material: PBMCs or T cells enriched from blood (not recorded which). The receptors were sampled from a woman aged 18-29 years who had recovered from COVID-19. Both conserved end residues are part of each CDR3. D genes are given only for firm matches.

TRBV19	TRBD1	TRBJ1-5	CASTSGGESNQPQHF
TRBV7-9	.	TRBJ1-4	CASSFEGVNNEKLFF
TRBV5-6	.	TRBJ1-5	CASSLAGGLGSNQPQHF
TRBV18	TRBD1	TRBJ1-2	CASSPTGGGYTF
TRBV28	.	TRBJ2-3	CASSLKFGFRGGTQYF
TRBV28	.	TRBJ2-7	CASSRPLVSWKQYF
TRBV4-3	.	TRBJ2-7	CASSQGASNFKGLAYEQYF
TRBV28	.	TRBJ1-5	CASSLLPPQHF
TRBV7-8	.	TRBJ1-1	CASSLGGVGTQNTEAFF
TRBV19	.	TRBJ1-1	CASSAGTEAFF
TRBV19	TRBD1	TRBJ1-1	CASTGSGQGLHLNTEAFF
TRBV28	TRBD2	TRBJ2-5	CASSLGTSRSETQYF
TRBV28	.	TRBJ2-3	CASTSLLHATDTQYF
TRBV3-1/TRBV3-2	.	TRBJ2-7	CASSQGSWGDSYEQYF
TRBV7-2	TRBD1	TRBJ2-7	CASSLDRGEQYF
TRBV28	TRBD1	TRBJ1-3	CASSLRQGRNTIYF
TRBV28	TRBD2	TRBJ2-3	CASSWEGQGVSDTQYF
TRBV7-9	TRBD1	TRBJ1-4	CASSSTGRSEKLFF
TRBV28	TRBD1	TRBJ1-2	CASKVPIGSGTGNGYTF
TRBV27	.	TRBJ1-2	CASSLGGALGYTF
TRBV7-2	.	TRBJ2-7	CASSLLSTRDEQYF
TRBV10-3	TRBD1	TRBJ1-6	CAISLDRSNNSPLHF
TRBV5-6	TRBD1	TRBJ1-2	CASSPQGGSVGYTF
TRBV27	TRBD2	TRBJ2-1	CASGPLAAREGNEQFF
TRBV6-1	.	TRBJ1-4	CASSGGQYIPGDEKLFF
TRBV5-4	TRBD1	TRBJ2-7	CASSGRDRGYEQYF
TRBV28	.	TRBJ2-1	CASSILSSPGEQFF
TRBV21-1	.	TRBJ2-7	CASSKSVVRTRRWSSYEQYF
TRBV2	.	TRBJ2-3	CASLGAPSTDTQYF
TRBV5-1	TRBD2	TRBJ2-1	CASSLEGGGGASEQFF
TRBV27	.	TRBJ2-7	CASSFSYRPSYEQYF
TRBV7-9	.	TRBJ1-2	CASSAHRVGEANYGYTF
TRBV4-3	.	TRBJ2-1	CASSQDNQGLDNEQFF
TRBV30	.	TRBJ1-2	CAWSVDRPYGYTF
TRBV7-2	TRBD2	TRBJ2-1	CASSPSGRANDEQFF
TRBV3-1/TRBV3-2	TRBD1	TRBJ2-7	CASSQDRGYEQYF
TRBV27	.	TRBJ1-6	CASSSYRERSPLHF
TRBV2	TRBD1	TRBJ1-1	CADRDSHGGPEAFF
TRBV19	TRBD1	TRBJ2-1	CASSIRGQGTNEQFF
TRBV12-3/TRBV12-4	TRBD1	TRBJ1-3	CATDRAGNTIYF
TRBV7-3	.	TRBJ2-2	CASSTDTGELFF
TRBV5-5	.	TRBJ2-5	CASSLYRPFQETQYF
TRBV30	.	TRBJ1-5	CAWSALGAGNQPQHF
TRBV2	TRBD1	TRBJ1-5	CASSGDRGPGNQPQHF
TRBV7-4	TRBD2	TRBJ2-3	CASSFGTSGVRADTQYF
TRBV15	TRBD1	TRBJ1-1	CATSEGGRGDTEAFF